This T cell receptor beta chain derives from a study of chemoradiotherapy in HPV16-positive cancers. Study context: Functional T-cell assays on a couple of HPV16-positive patients' cells defined candidate HPV-specific clones and common TCR motifs.

A remark on this clone: Its antigen is undetermined.

In germline, CDR1 is SGHDT, CDR2 YYEEEE. V was pared by 0 bases and J by 4 bases, with 16 bases between. CDR3 length: 16 residues. TCRdb's copy holds only in-frame clones and misses some; the assay was immunoSEQ multiplex PCR. The table includes approximately 11,000 clones, over 70% detected once. Study-level results: In HPV16-positive patients, HPV-responsive T-cell expansion tracked better recurrence-free survival.

This clonotype originated in a human donor with HPV-associated anogenital cancer. The specimen was obtained from a patient who underwent chemoradiotherapy. The rearrangement links TRBV5-6 to TRBJ1-2; maybe TRBD1 (5 bases). The CDR3 loop reads CASSLDVWGSGYGYTF. In DNA form, the CDR3 reads TGTGCCAGCAGCTTGGATGTTTGGGGGAGTGGCTATGGCTACACCTTC.